The 12 T cell receptor beta chains below come from one sample, sequenced in a study of CD8+CD57+ T cells in acquired aplastic anemia. The sequenced patients had an expansion of CD8+CD57+ cells seen by flow cytometry. Profiling of TCR beta VDJ combinations and CDR3 sequences used genomic DNA as template. TCRdb re-called the reads through MiXCR, storing one row per CDR3 protein. The sample holds about 170,000 distinct CDR3 sequences, 45% to 55% seen once. Sequencing was carried out using sorted CD4+, CD8+, or CD8+CD57+ T cells (not recorded which) from PBMCs. The receptor set was obtained from a human donor with aplastic anemia.

The V gene is TRBV2, the J gene TRBJ2-5, with a possible D match to TRBD2 (5 bases). V was clipped by 6 bases and J by 2 bases, with 10 bases between them. Germline V gives CDR1 SNHLY, CDR2 FYNNEI. The CDR3 extends over 13 amino acids. DNA for the CDR3: TGTGCCAGCAGCCCCGGGGAGCAAGAGACCCAGTACTTC. Its translation is CASSPGEQETQYF.

Turning to this clonotype: The junction differs from germline at one of its ends, possibly a read error. The chain links TRBV10-3 to TRBJ1-1, with D possibly matching TRBD1 (5 bases). The germline CDR1 and CDR2 sequences are ENHRY and SYGVKD. The CDR3 spans 13 residues. For the CDR3, the DNA is TGCGCCATCTTCCGGGACCTGGGGGCTGAAGCTTTCTTT. This sequence encodes CAIFRDLGAEAFF.

This clonotype has ten or more counts. V and J are TRBV5-4 and TRBJ2-5, with 8 bases lining up with TRBD2. The CDR3 loop spans 14 amino acids. CDR1 SGHNT and CDR2 YYREEE come from the germline V gene (reference sequence). V lost 7 bases, J lost 5 bases, and 10 bases stayed unmatched. CDR3 in DNA: TGTGCCAGCGGGGTGGCGGGGGGACCGGAGACCCAGTACTTC. It translates to CASGVAGGPETQYF.

The CDR3 protein is CASSRSLVLYNEQFF. The DNA of the CDR3 is TGTGCCAGCAGTCGGTCACTAGTGCTTTACAATGAGCAGTTCTTC. The chain couples TRBV2 to TRBJ2-1, with a possible D match to TRBD2 (5 bases). The CDR3 extends over 15 amino acids. Per germline, CDR1 SNHLY and CDR2 FYNNEI. V was trimmed by 5 bases and J by 4 bases, leaving 15 bases between them.

This clonotype was detected many times. The chain couples TRBV24-1 to TRBJ2-3; TRBD1 might be the D (6 bases). Germline values: CDR1 KGHDR, CDR2 SFDVKD. With 3 bases removed from V and 6 bases from J, the gap between germline ends came to 18 bases. The CDR3 contains 16 residues. CDR3 amino acids: CATSDGLGALRDTQYF. DNA of the CDR3: TGTGCCACCAGTGATGGTCTGGGGGCGCTCAGGGATACGCAGTATTTT.

This clonotype was counted only a few times. This sequence joins TRBV11-1 and TRBJ2-1; possibly TRBD2 for D (6 bases). The CDR3 totals 14 residues. V lost 5 bases and J 8 bases, leaving 16 bases between the germline ends. CDR1 SGHAT and CDR2 FQDESV come from the germline V gene (reference sequence). The CDR3 spells CASSPGVVEDEQFF. As DNA, the CDR3 is TGTGCCAGCAGCCCGGGAGTCGTAGAGGATGAGCAGTTCTTC.

Comment on this clonotype: At one end the junction does not follow the germline gene, possibly because of a read error. The gene calls are TRBV18 and TRBJ2-5; 8 bases line up with TRBD2. This CDR3 is 14 amino acids long. CDR1 is KGHSH and CDR2 is LQKENI in the germline V gene. The CDR3 nucleotides read TGTGCCAGCTCAGGGTCGGGACTAGTGGAGACCCAGTGCTTC. This encodes CASSGSGLVETQCF.

This clonotype was picked up many times. The chain recombines TRBV7-2 with TRBJ2-2; TRBD2 is a possible D gene (5 bases). Trimming removed 0 bases at V and 4 bases at J, with 12 bases between. The CDR3 totals 16 residues. The V gene's germline CDR1 is SGHTA and CDR2 FQGNSA. As DNA, the CDR3 is TGTGCCAGCAGCTTAGCGCCAGCGGCCAGCACCGGGGAGCTGTTTTTT. Protein product: CASSLAPAASTGELFF.

The table lists this clonotype with a count of one. This chain joins TRBV20-1 and TRBJ2-1, with D perhaps TRBD1 or TRBD2 (7 bases each). CDR1 DFQATT and CDR2 SNEGSKA come from the germline V gene (reference sequence). Trimming pared 5 bases from V and 2 bases from J, leaving 19 bases between. The CDR3 sequence is 16 residues long. The chain's CDR3 is CSAAPGGARPYNEQFF. CDR3 nucleotides: TGCAGTGCTGCCCCAGGGGGGGCGAGGCCCTACAATGAGCAGTTCTTC.

This clonotype was counted a few times. A much more abundant neighbour one base away suggests this may be a read error. This chain uses TRBV6-1 with TRBJ2-7, with D perhaps matching TRBD1 (5 bases). Germline values: CDR1 MNHNS, CDR2 SASEGT. The ends were cut back, 6 bases at V and 12 bases at J, with 21 bases in the middle. The CDR3 contains 13 residues. The CDR3 here is CASRPDSALGRYF. The CDR3 bases are TGTGCCAGCAGACCCGACTCCGCCCTGGGGCGGTACTTC.

This chain's CDR3 is CASSLIEGQETQHF. Here the CDR3 DNA reads TGTGCCAGCAGCCTCATAGAGGGCCAAGAGACCCAGCATTTT. V and J are TRBV2 and TRBJ1-5; no clear D gene. Germline assignment: CDR1 SNHLY and CDR2 FYNNEI. The V end was cut by 6 bases, the J end by 11 bases, with 20 bases between. CDR3 length: 14 amino acids.

This clonotype has at least ten counts. V gene TRBV7-2 combines with J gene TRBJ2-7; D unclear. This CDR3 is built from 14 residues. CDR1 and CDR2 from the germline V gene are SGHTA and FQGNSA. V shed 5 bases and J shed 0 bases, with 11 bases lying between them. DNA for the CDR3: TGTGCCAGCAGCATAGTAGTGGCCTCCTACGAGCAGTACTTC. As protein: CASSIVVASYEQYF.